This T cell receptor beta chain was sequenced during a study of blood T cell repertoires in COVID-19 (dated by TCRdb to 2019 to 2021). Regarding the complete study: The collaborator samples originated in the United States, Italy and Spain and spanned the acute and convalescent phases of COVID-19. The prospective study material was composed of cDNA or gDNA derived from T cells, B-cell-depleted T cells, or PBMCs. The dataset comprised deeply sampled blood TCRbeta repertoires from subjects exposed to, actively infected with, or recovered from COVID-19. A freely available public database, intended as a resource for researchers studying the immune response to SARS-CoV-2, is where the repertoires were released. Samples were obtained from the ongoing ImmuneRACE study (first 160 participants) and from some 1,200 subjects provided by 6 global collaborators. Sample metadata almost always included a de-identified subject ID, COVID-19 status, age in years and sex. Where available, HLA class I and class II types were obtained from metadata supplied by the sample provider rather than from assay-based typing. General study outcomes and caveats: Clinical and demographic metadata were provided uncurated, with the amount varying by source and participant.

Trimming accounts for 4 bases at V and 7 bases at J, while the number of junction bases matched to no gene is 8. The germline V gene (reference sequence) yields GTSNPN for CDR1 and SVGIG for CDR2. The CDR3 has 14 amino acids, counting the end cysteine and phenylalanine. Only the CDR3 portion is preserved as DNA: 42 bases, with reading frame beginning at the first base. The collaborating institutions used their own protocols to collect whole blood in K2EDTA tubes. For TCRbeta analysis, collaborators shipped samples in one of three forms: frozen whole blood, isolated PBMCs, or DNA extracted from either of those sample types. In the case of this clone: Its antigen is currently not known. No clone much larger than this one lies a single base away; base qualities are absent.

TCRbeta CDR3 regions were amplified from genomic DNA using the immunoSEQ Assay, a bias-controlled multiplex PCR. As for the authors' bioinformatics: The number of nucleated cells in each sample was estimated from the amplification of reference gene primers within the assay. To quantify the absolute abundance of each unique TCRbeta CDR3 rearrangement, sequence reads were collapsed and filtered. For each sample, productive Simpson clonality was calculated by taking the square root of Simpson's diversity index across productive rearrangements. The immuneACCESS repertoire file appears here via TCRdb, limited to in-frame rearrangements. These files lack a portion of the clones; in checked studies, under half of the deficit traces to unresolved V genes, and the cause of the others is not known. The V and J calls and clone size are taken from that table; D and trimming were inferred from the DNA. The sample table contains about 210,000 clones; only one count was recorded for 75% to 90% of them. Clones ranked in the top ten supply 0.72% of the sample.

Sequencing was carried out using peripheral blood. The chain links TRBV30 with TRBJ2-7, with 12 central nucleotides matching TRBD2. The sequence derives from a man between 40 and 49 years old with acute or convalescent COVID-19. The DNA reads TGTGCCTGGAACCTGGGACTAGCGGGCCGGGAGCAGTACTTC. The translation is CAWNLGLAGREQYF. The full variable domain, with segments outside the CDR3 supplied by the reference TRBV30 and TRBJ2-7 proteins, appears as SQTIHQWPATLVQPVGSPLSLECTVEGTSNPNLYWYRQAAGRGLQLLFYSVGIGQISSEVPQNLSASRPQDRQFILSSKKLLLSDSGFYLCAWNLGLAGREQYFGPGTRLTVT.